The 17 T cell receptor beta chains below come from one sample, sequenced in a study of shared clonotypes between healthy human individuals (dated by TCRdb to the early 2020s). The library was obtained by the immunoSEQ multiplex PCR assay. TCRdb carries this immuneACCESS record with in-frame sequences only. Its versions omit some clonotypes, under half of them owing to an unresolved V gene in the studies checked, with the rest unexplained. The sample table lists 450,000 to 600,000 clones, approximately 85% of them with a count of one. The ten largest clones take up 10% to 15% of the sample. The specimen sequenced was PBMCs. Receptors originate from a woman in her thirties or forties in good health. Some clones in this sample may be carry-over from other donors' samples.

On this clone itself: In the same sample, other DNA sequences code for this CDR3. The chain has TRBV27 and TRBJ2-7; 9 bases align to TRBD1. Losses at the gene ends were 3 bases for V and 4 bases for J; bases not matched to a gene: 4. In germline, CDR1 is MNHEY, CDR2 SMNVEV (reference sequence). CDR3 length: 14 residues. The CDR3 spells CASSLDRGRYEQYF. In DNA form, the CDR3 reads TGTGCCAGCAGTTTGGACAGGGGTAGGTACGAGCAGTACTTC.

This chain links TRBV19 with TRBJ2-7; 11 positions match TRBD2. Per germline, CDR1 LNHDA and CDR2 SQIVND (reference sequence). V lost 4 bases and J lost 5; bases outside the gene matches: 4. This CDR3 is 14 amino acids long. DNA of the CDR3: TGTGCCAGTAGTACTCCGGGACTAGCGGACGAGCAGTACTTC. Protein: CASSTPGLADEQYF.

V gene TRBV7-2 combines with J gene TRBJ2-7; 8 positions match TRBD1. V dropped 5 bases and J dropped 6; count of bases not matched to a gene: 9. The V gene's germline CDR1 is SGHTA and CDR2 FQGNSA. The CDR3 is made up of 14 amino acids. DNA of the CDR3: TGTGCCAGCAGCAGCGGACAGGGCGAAACCGAGCAGTACTTC. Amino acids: CASSSGQGETEQYF.

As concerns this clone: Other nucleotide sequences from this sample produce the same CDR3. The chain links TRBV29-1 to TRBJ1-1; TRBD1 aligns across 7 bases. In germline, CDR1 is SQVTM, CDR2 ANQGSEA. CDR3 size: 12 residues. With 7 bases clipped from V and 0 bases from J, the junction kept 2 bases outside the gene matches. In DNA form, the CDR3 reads TGCAGCGCGGACAGGCTGAACACTGAAGCTTTCTTT. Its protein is CSADRLNTEAFF.

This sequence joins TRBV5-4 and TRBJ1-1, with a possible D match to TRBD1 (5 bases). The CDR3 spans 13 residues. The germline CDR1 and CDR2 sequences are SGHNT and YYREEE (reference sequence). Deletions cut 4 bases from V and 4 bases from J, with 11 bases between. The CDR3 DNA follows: TGTGCCAGCAGCAAAGCCGGGGGCACTGAAGCTTTCTTT. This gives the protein CASSKAGGTEAFF.

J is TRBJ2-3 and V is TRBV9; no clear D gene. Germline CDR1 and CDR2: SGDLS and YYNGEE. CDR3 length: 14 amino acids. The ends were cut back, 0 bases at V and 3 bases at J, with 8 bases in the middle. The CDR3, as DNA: TGTGCCAGCAGCGTAGAGCAGGCGACAGATACGCAGTATTTT. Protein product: CASSVEQATDTQYF. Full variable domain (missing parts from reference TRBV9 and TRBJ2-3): DSGVTQTPKHLITATGQRVTLRCSPRSGDLSVYWYQQSLDQGLQFLIQYYNGEERAKGNILERFSAQQFPDLHSELNLSSLELGDSALYFCASSVEQATDTQYFGPGTRLTVL.

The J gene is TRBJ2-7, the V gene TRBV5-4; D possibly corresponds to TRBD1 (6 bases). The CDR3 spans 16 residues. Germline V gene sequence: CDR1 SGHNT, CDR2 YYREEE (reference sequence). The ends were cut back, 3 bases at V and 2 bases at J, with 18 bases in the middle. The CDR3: CASSYTGFRETYEQYF. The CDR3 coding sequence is TGTGCCAGCAGCTATACAGGGTTTCGGGAAACCTACGAGCAGTACTTC.

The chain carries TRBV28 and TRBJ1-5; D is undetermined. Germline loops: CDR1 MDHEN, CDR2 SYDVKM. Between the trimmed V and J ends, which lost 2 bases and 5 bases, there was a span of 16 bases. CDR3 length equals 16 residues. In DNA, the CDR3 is TGTGCCAGCAGTTTAATCACACGCATGCAGGATCAGCCCCAGCATTTT. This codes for CASSLITRMQDQPQHF. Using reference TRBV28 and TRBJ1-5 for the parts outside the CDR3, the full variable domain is DVKVTQSSRYLVKRTGEKVFLECVQDMDHENMFWYRQDPGLGLRLIYFSYDVKMKEKGDIPEGYSVSREKKERFSLILESASTNQTSMYLCASSLITRMQDQPQHFGDGTRLSIL.

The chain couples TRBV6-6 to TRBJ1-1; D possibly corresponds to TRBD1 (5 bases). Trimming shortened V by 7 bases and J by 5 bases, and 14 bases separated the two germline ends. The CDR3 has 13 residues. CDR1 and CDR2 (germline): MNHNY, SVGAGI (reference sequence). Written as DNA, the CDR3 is TGTGCCAGCAACCAGGGTATAATGACTGAAGCTTTCTTT. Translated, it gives CASNQGIMTEAFF.

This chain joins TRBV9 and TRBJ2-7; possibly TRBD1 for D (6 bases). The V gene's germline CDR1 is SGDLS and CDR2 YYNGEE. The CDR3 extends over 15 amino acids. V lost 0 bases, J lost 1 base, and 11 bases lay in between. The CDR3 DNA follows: TGTGCCAGCAGCGTAGAACAGGGTTTTTCCTACGAGCAGTACTTC. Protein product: CASSVEQGFSYEQYF.

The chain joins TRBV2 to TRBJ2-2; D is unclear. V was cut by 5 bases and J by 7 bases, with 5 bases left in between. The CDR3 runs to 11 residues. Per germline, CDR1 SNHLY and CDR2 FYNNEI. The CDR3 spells CASSYFGELFF. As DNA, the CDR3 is TGTGCCAGCAGTTACTTCGGGGAGCTGTTTTTT.

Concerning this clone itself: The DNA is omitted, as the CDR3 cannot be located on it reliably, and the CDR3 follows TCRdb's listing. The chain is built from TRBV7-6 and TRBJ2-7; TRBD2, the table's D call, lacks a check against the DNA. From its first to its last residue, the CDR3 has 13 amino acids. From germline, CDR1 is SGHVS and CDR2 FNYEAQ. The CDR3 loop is CASSLLLSYEQYF.

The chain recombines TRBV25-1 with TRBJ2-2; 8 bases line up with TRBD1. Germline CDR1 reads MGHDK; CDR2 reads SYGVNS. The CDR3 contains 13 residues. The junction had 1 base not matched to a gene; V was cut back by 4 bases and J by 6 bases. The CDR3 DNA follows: TGTGCCAGCAGTGGGACAGGGTCCGGGGAGCTGTTTTTT. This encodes CASSGTGSGELFF.

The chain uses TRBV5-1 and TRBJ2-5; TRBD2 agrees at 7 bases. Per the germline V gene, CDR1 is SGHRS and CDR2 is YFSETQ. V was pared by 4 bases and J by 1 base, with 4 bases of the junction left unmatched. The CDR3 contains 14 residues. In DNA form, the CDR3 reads TGCGCCAGCAGCGCGAGCGGGATCCAAGAGACCCAGTACTTC. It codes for CASSASGIQETQYF. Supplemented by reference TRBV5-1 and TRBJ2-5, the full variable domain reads KAGVTQTPRYLIKTRGQQVTLSCSPISGHRSVSWYQQTPGQGLQFLFEYFSETQRNKGNFPGRFSGRQFSNSRSEMNVSTLELGDSALYLCASSASGIQETQYFGPGTRLLVL.

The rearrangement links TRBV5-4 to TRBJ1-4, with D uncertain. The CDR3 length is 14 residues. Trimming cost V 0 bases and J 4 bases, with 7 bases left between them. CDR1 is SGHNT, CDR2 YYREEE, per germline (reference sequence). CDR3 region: CASSLAGFNEKLFF. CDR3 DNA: TGTGCCAGCAGCTTGGCCGGATTTAATGAAAAACTGTTTTTT.

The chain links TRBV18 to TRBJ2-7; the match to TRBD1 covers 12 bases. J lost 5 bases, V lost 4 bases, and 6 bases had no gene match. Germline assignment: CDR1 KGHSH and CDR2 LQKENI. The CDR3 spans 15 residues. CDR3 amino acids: CASSLGTGGLDEQYF. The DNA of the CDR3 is TGTGCCAGCTCACTCGGGACAGGGGGCCTCGACGAGCAGTACTTC.

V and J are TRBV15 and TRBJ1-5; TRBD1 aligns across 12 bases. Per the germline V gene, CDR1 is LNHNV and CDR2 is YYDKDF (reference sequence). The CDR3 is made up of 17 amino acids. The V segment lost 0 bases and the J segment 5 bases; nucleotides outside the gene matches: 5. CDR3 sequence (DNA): TGTGCCACCAGCAGAGATTACGGGACAGGGGGCGATCAGCCCCAGCATTTT. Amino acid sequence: CATSRDYGTGGDQPQHF.